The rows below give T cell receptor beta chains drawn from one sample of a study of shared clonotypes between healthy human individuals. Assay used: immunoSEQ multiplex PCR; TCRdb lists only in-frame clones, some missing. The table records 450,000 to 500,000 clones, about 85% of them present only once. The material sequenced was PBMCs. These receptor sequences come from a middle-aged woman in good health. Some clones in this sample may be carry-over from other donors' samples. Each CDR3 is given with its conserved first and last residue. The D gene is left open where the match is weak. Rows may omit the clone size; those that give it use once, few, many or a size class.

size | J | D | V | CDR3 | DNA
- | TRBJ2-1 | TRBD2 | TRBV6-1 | CASSEYAGLGVGNEQFF | TGTGCCAGCAGTGAATATGCTGGACTAGGAGTTGGGAATGAGCAGTTCTTC
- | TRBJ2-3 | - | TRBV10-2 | CASSEKFADTQYF | TGCGCCAGCAGTGAGAAGTTTGCAGATACGCAGTATTTT
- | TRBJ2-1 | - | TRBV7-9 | CASSLWASVDEQFF | TGTGCCAGCAGCTTATGGGCTAGCGTGGATGAGCAGTTCTTC
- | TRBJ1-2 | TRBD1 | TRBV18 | CASSPRDRGPGGYTF | TGTGCCAGCTCACCTAGGGACAGGGGCCCAGGGGGCTACACCTTC
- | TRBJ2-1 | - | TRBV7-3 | CASSLAHRNNEQFF | TGTGCCAGCAGCCTAGCACATCGAAACAATGAGCAGTTCTTC
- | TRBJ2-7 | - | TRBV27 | CASSFSGRTEQYF | TGTGCCAGCAGTTTCTCGGGGCGTACCGAGCAGTACTTC
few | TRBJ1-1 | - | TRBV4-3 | CASSQDGGREAFF | TGCGCCAGCAGCCAAGATGGCGGAAGAGAAGCTTTCTTT
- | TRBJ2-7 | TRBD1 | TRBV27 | CASSSRRYRGRRHEQYF | TGTGCCAGCAGTTCCCGACGATACAGGGGACGTAGGCACGAGCAGTACTTC
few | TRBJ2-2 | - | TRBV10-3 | CATGQNTGELFF | TGTGCCACCGGACAGAACACCGGGGAGCTGTTTTTT
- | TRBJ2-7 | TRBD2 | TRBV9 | CASSPGLAGAEQYF | TGTGCCAGCAGCCCGGGACTAGCGGGAGCCGAGCAGTACTTC
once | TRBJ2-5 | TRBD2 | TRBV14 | CASSSPRGAGLSSGETQYF | TGTGCCAGCAGCTCCCCTCGAGGAGCGGGACTATCGTCCGGGGAGACCCAGTACTTC
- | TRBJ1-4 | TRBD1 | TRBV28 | CATLTGGDREKLFF | TGTGCCACCCTGACAGGGGGCGATCGGGAAAAACTGTTTTTT
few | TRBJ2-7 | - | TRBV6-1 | CASNGYEQYF | TGTGCCAGCAATGGCTACGAGCAGTACTTC
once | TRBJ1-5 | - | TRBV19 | CASTANRALNQPQHF | TGTGCCAGTACCGCCAACCGGGCCCTCAATCAGCCCCAGCATTTT
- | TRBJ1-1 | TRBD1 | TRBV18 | CASSPWDRRYTEAFF | TGTGCCAGCTCACCATGGGACAGGAGATACACTGAAGCTTTCTTT
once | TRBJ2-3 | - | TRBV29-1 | CSVELETDTQYF | TGCAGCGTGGAATTGGAGACAGATACGCAGTATTTT
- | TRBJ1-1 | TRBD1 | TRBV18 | CASTGTGKEAFF | TGTGCCAGCACCGGGACAGGCAAAGAAGCTTTCTTT
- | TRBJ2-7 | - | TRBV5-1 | CASSRASPGNDYEQYF | TGCGCCAGCAGCCGTGCGTCCCCGGGGAACGACTACGAGCAGTACTTC
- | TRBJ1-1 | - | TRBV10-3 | CAISESQTATEAFF | TGTGCCATCAGTGAGTCACAGACAGCGACTGAAGCTTTCTTT
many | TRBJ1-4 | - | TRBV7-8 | CASSLGAGRANEKLFF | TGTGCCAGCAGCTTGGGGGCAGGGAGGGCTAATGAAAAACTGTTTTTT
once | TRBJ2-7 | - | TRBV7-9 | CASSLGGAGFYEQYF | TGTGCCAGCAGCTTAGGCGGAGCAGGGTTTTACGAGCAGTACTTC
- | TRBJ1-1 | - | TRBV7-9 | CASSPRDGSAFF | TGTGCCAGCAGCCCTCGGGACGGATCAGCCTTCTTT
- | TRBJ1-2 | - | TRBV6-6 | CASSYKASSRDGYTF | TGTGCCAGCAGTTACAAGGCCAGCTCCCGGGATGGCTACACCTTC
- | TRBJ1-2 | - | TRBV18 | CASSAGREGTF | TGTGCCAGCTCGGCCGGTCGCGAGGGCACCTTC
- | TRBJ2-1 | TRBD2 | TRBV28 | CASSRTNGGRRVEQFF | TGTGCCAGCAGCCGGACTAACGGCGGGAGAAGGGTTGAGCAGTTCTTC
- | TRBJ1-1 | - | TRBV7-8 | CASSLLSRQRTEAFF | TGTGCCAGCAGCTTACTTTCGCGACAACGCACTGAAGCTTTCTTT
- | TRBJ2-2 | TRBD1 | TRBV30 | CAWSGDRASLGGELFF | TGTGCCTGGAGTGGGGACAGGGCCAGTTTGGGCGGGGAGCTGTTTTTT
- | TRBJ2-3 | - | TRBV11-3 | CASSSGAQRPDTQYF | TGTGCCAGCAGCTCTGGGGCACAGAGGCCAGATACGCAGTATTTT
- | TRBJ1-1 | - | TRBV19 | CASSIRGAPGSEAFF | TGTGCCAGTAGTATAAGAGGGGCCCCGGGTTCTGAAGCTTTCTTT
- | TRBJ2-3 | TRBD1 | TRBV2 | CASRRQGADTQYF | TGTGCCAGCAGGAGACAGGGGGCAGATACGCAGTATTTT
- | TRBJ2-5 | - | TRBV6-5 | CASSYKGGGYEETQYF | TGTGCCAGCAGTTATAAGGGGGGGGGATATGAAGAGACCCAGTACTTC
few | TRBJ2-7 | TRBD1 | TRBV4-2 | CASSQRTGPTYEQYF | TGTGCCAGCAGCCAAAGGACAGGACCCACCTACGAGCAGTACTTC
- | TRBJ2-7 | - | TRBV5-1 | CASSLTGYEQYF | TGCGCCAGCAGCTTGACAGGCTACGAGCAGTACTTC
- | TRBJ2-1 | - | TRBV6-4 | CASSVEGGHNEQFF | TGTGCCAGCAGTGTTGAGGGCGGTCACAATGAGCAGTTCTTC
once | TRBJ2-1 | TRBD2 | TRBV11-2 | CASSSLAGPGDEQFF | TGTGCCAGCAGCAGCCTAGCGGGACCGGGCGATGAGCAGTTCTTC
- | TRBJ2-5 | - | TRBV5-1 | CASSPKAAAQETQYF | TGCGCCAGCAGCCCGAAAGCGGCAGCCCAAGAGACCCAGTACTTC
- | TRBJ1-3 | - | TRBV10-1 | CASSESGFGNTIYF | TGCGCCAGCAGTGAGTCAGGGTTCGGAAACACCATATATTTT
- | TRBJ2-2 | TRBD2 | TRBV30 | CASPRLAGAGELFF | TGTGCCAGCCCCCGGCTAGCGGGAGCCGGGGAGCTGTTTTTT
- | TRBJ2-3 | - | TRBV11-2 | CASRLLTVDTDTQYF | TGTGCCAGCAGGCTTCTGACGGTAGACACAGATACGCAGTATTTT
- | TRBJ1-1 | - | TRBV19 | CASSIMGLTFF | TGTGCCAGTAGTATCATGGGGTTGACTTTCTTT
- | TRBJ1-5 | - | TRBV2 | CASSYGVGNQPQHF | TGTGCCAGCAGCTATGGGGTTGGCAATCAGCCCCAGCATTTT
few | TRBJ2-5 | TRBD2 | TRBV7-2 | CASSPTSGSGETQYF | TGTGCCAGCAGCCCCACTAGCGGGAGTGGGGAGACCCAGTACTTC
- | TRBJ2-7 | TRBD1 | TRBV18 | CASSPGTGGYEQYF | TGTGCCAGCTCCCCCGGGACAGGGGGGTACGAGCAGTACTTC